Listed below are T cell receptor beta chains from one sample, sequenced in a study of cytomegalovirus exposure and HLA in healthy donors. The repertoire was sequenced with immunoSEQ multiplex PCR; TCRdb's copy has only in-frame clones and lacks some. The table lists around 140,000 clones, around 65% of them singletons. The sequenced material came from PBMCs. The receptors were gathered from a woman in her sixties or seventies in good health and CMV-seronegative. Both conserved end residues are part of each CDR3.

V	J	CDR3
TRBV27	TRBJ2-1	CASSPRPLGGNEQFF
TRBV29-1	TRBJ2-1	CSVLGAVITYNEQFF
TRBV9	TRBJ2-2	CASSVATSGTGELFF
TRBV21-1	TRBJ1-2	CASSKGRTGQIRMGYGYTF
TRBV29-1	TRBJ1-1	CSVTWGRGTEAFF
TRBV7-2	TRBJ1-5	CASSLAPGQGRNQPQHF
TRBV6-5	TRBJ2-7	CASSYSEGGSSYEQYF
TRBV28	TRBJ1-5	CASLGQGYSNQPQHF
TRBV9	TRBJ2-7	CASSVELGAGTGSHEQYF
TRBV7-2	TRBJ1-1	CASSLGSGNTEAFF
TRBV27	TRBJ2-3	CASSLGWGGPTDTQYF
TRBV7-2	TRBJ2-3	CASSSLGDTQYF
TRBV23-1	TRBJ1-2	CASSHAPGEHGYTF
TRBV6-6	TRBJ1-5	CASRTRQGDLPQHF
TRBV7-9	TRBJ2-3	CASSFLAGVVTDTQYF
TRBV2	TRBJ2-7	CASYGGATYEQYF
TRBV6-1	TRBJ1-2	CASSEYGQGYGYTF
TRBV10-3	TRBJ2-3	CAISEGGAMPDTQYF
TRBV2	TRBJ2-7	CASSDTGGSSYEQYF
TRBV4-3	TRBJ1-1	CASSQDRYRGLAFF
TRBV4-1	TRBJ1-2	CASLPGQGEIYGYTF
TRBV28	TRBJ1-4	CASSARDREEKLFF
TRBV27	TRBJ2-7	CASSLSGGEGYEQYF
TRBV29-1	TRBJ2-7	CSVQQAAGVSYEQYF
TRBV28	TRBJ1-5	CASSAFPGGGGTYSNQPQHF
TRBV9	TRBJ2-1	CASSDLEGGPYNEQFF
TRBV2	TRBJ2-1	CASSEAWRGGDYNEQFF
TRBV7-9	TRBJ2-5	CASSLVGREGTQYF
TRBV9	TRBJ2-6	CASSVGAGGWSGANVLTF
TRBV5-4	TRBJ2-5	CASSLWSQAQETQYF